These 22 T cell receptor beta chains were all obtained from the same sample, sequenced in a study of cytomegalovirus exposure and HLA in healthy donors. The PCR had 60 Vbeta and 13 Jbeta primers. TCRdb's copy holds only in-frame clones and misses some; the assay was immunoSEQ multiplex PCR. The sample has approximately 76,000 clones; 55% to 75% are singletons. The sample taken for sequencing was PBMCs. These receptors all stem from a man younger than 45 in good health and CMV-seropositive.

This chain links TRBV7-2 with TRBJ2-1, with D unclear. Trimming took 5 bases from V and 5 from J, leaving 13 bases between them. CDR1 SGHTA and CDR2 FQGNSA come from the germline V gene. This CDR3 is 14 amino acids long. In nucleotides, the CDR3 is TGTGCCAGCAGCATTAGCAGACCGAACAATGAGCAGTTCTTC. It codes for CASSISRPNNEQFF.

The CDR3 DNA is TGTGCCAGCTCTGGACAGGGGGAGTACACCGGGGAGCTGTTTTTT. It specifies CASSGQGEYTGELFF. This rearrangement joins TRBV27 to TRBJ2-2, with 10 nucleotides matching TRBD1. The junction had 6 bases not matched to a gene; V was cut back by 8 bases and J by 3 bases. Germline CDR1 reads MNHEY; CDR2 reads SMNVEV (reference sequence). The CDR3 is 15 amino acids.

The genes are TRBV5-1 and TRBJ1-1, with TRBD1 matching 8 bases. Germline-derived CDR1 and CDR2 are SGHRS and YFSETQ. The V and J ends lost 0 bases and 5 bases, in that order; junction bases with no gene match: 6. The CDR3 consists of 15 residues. The CDR3 is CASSLVPRGQTEAFF. DNA for the CDR3: TGCGCCAGCAGCTTGGTACCCAGGGGGCAGACTGAAGCTTTCTTT.

In DNA form, the CDR3 reads TGTGCCAGCAGTTACTCCATTGACAGCCCCTATGGCTACACCTTC. Its protein product is CASSYSIDSPYGYTF. This chain uses TRBV6-5 with TRBJ1-2, with a possible D match to TRBD1 (5 bases). This CDR3 has 15 amino acids. CDR1 and CDR2 from the germline V gene are MNHEY and SVGAGI. V was pared by 0 bases and J by 4 bases, with 12 bases between.

CDR3 sequence (DNA): TGTGCCATCAGTGAGCGGGGGAGGGGACAGGGCGCCTACGAGCAGTACTTC. Translation gives CAISERGRGQGAYEQYF. V is TRBV10-3 and J is TRBJ2-7, with 9 bases matching TRBD1. Germline CDR1 is ENHRY and CDR2 is SYGVKD. V dropped 2 bases and J dropped 2; count of bases not matched to a gene: 10. This CDR3 is 17 amino acids long.

The CDR3 nucleotides read TGTGCCAGCAGTGAAAGAACCAGGGGGCTCACTGAAGCTTTCTTT. It is translated as CASSERTRGLTEAFF. This chain uses TRBV6-1 with TRBJ1-1; TRBD1 matches at 8 bases. Germline values: CDR1 MNHNS, CDR2 SASEGT. CDR3 size: 15 residues. V was clipped by 2 bases and J by 4 bases; unmatched bases: 6.

The gene calls are TRBV30 and TRBJ2-1; TRBD2 matches 8 bases. V lost 0 bases, J lost 6 bases, and 7 bases stayed unmatched. Germline V gene data show CDR1 as GTSNPN and CDR2 as SVGIG (reference sequence). The CDR3 runs to 15 residues. The CDR3 is CAWSVSGGLINEQFF. In DNA form, the CDR3 reads TGTGCCTGGAGTGTAAGCGGGGGACTAATCAATGAGCAGTTCTTC.

The genes are TRBV28 and TRBJ1-4; D possibly corresponds to TRBD1 (6 bases). The germline CDR1 and CDR2 sequences are MDHEN and SYDVKM. The CDR3 runs 15 residues. V gave up 10 bases and J gave up 6 bases, with 21 bases separating them. DNA for the CDR3: TGTGCCACCCAACACCTGGACAGTTTGGATGAAAAACTGTTTTTT. Its protein product is CATQHLDSLDEKLFF.

The genes are TRBV19 and TRBJ2-1; TRBD2 matches 15 bases. The CDR3 is 16 amino acids. Germline V gene lookup returns CDR1 LNHDA and CDR2 SQIVND (reference sequence). V shed 1 base, J shed 8 bases, and the junction held 3 bases outside the gene matches. The CDR3 sequence is CASSIGTSGRGDEQFF. CDR3 nucleotide sequence: TGTGCCAGTAGTATAGGGACTAGCGGGAGGGGGGATGAGCAGTTCTTC.

The chain combines TRBV5-6 with TRBJ2-1, with TRBD2 matching over 9 bases. In germline, CDR1 is SGHDT, CDR2 YYEEEE. V lost 2 bases to trimming and J lost 5 bases; unmatched junction nucleotides: 2. The CDR3 covers 14 residues. CDR3 in amino acids: CASSFGLAHNEQFF. The CDR3 bases are TGTGCCAGCAGCTTCGGACTAGCGCACAATGAGCAGTTCTTC.

The rearrangement uses TRBV29-1 and TRBJ2-3; TRBD2 is a possible D gene (7 bases). Trimming took off 4 bases at V and 3 bases at J, with 14 bases between the two ends. CDR1 is SQVTM and CDR2 is ANQGSEA in the germline V gene. The CDR3 extends over 14 amino acids. The CDR3 spells CSVGWGRGTDTQYF. The CDR3 nucleotides read TGCAGCGTTGGGTGGGGGAGGGGGACAGATACGCAGTATTTT.

This sequence joins TRBV19 and TRBJ2-2, with TRBD2 as a possible D gene (5 bases). V lost 6 bases and J lost 5, with 16 bases in between. Germline loops: CDR1 LNHDA, CDR2 SQIVND (reference sequence). The CDR3 runs to 15 residues. The CDR3 loop is CASSKQGRGTGELFF. The CDR3 nucleotides read TGTGCCAGTAGCAAACAAGGGAGAGGGACCGGGGAGCTGTTTTTT.

The chain has TRBV6-1 and TRBJ1-4, with 10 bases fitting TRBD1. The ends lost 1 base at V and 9 bases at J; junction bases unmatched: 8. The CDR3 is 16 residues long. Germline lookup yields CDR1 MNHNS and CDR2 SASEGT. The DNA of the CDR3 is TGTGCCAGCAGTGAAGTATACGGGACAGGGGATAAAAAACTGTTTTTT. It specifies CASSEVYGTGDKKLFF.

The V call is TRBV2, the J call TRBJ1-1; the D gene is possibly TRBD1 (6 bases). Trimming shortened V by 7 bases and J by 4 bases, and 16 bases separated the two germline ends. This CDR3 spans 14 amino acids. Germline CDR1 reads SNHLY; CDR2 reads FYNNEI. CDR3 coding DNA: TGTGCCAGCACTCGTCAGGGGTCCAGCACTGAAGCTTTCTTT. Translating it yields CASTRQGSSTEAFF.

The chain recombines TRBV18 with TRBJ2-1, with TRBD2 identical over 9 bases. With 3 bases clipped from V and 7 bases from J, the junction kept 13 bases outside the gene matches. CDR3 size: 17 residues. Looked up from germline, CDR1 is KGHSH and CDR2 is LQKENI. CDR3 sequence: CASSPLRGAGGLNEQFF. Written as DNA, the CDR3 is TGTGCCAGCTCACCGCTCAGGGGCGCGGGAGGGCTTAATGAGCAGTTCTTC.

This sequence joins TRBV27 and TRBJ1-5, with a weak D call TRBD1 (5 bases). CDR1 is MNHEY, CDR2 SMNVEV, per germline (reference sequence). The CDR3 runs 15 residues. V was trimmed by 7 bases and J by 5 bases, leaving 18 bases between them. In DNA, the CDR3 is TGTGCCAGCACCTCCAATCGGGGGGTTTATCAGCCCCAGCATTTT. This gives the protein CASTSNRGVYQPQHF.

V gene TRBV18 combines with J gene TRBJ2-7; D is unclear. Germline V CDR1 and CDR2: KGHSH, LQKENI. This CDR3 has 12 residues. Trimming removed 3 bases at V and 5 bases at J, with 8 bases between. As DNA, the CDR3 is TGTGCCAGCTCACCTGGGCAACACGAGCAGTACTTC. Its protein is CASSPGQHEQYF.

The V gene is TRBV2, the J gene TRBJ1-1; 7 nucleotides align to TRBD1. The CDR3 sequence is 13 residues long. Germline CDR1 reads SNHLY; CDR2 reads FYNNEI. After removal of 5 bases from V and 5 bases from J, the junction contained 5 bases not matched to a gene. CDR3 DNA: TGTGCCAGCAGTCAGGGGGTACATACTGAAGCTTTCTTT. As protein: CASSQGVHTEAFF.

This clone was counted only a few times. The rearrangement uses TRBV2 and TRBJ1-1, with 7 bases that match TRBD1. This CDR3 spans 14 amino acids. J gave up 1 base and V 7 bases, and 6 bases lay outside the gene matches. The germline V gene has CDR1 SNHLY and CDR2 FYNNEI. The CDR3 region has the DNA TGTGCCAGCAAGGCGGACAGGTCGAACACTGAAGCTTTCTTT. Translated, it gives CASKADRSNTEAFF.

The chain has TRBV7-2 and TRBJ2-3; 7 nucleotides align to TRBD1. V was pared by 6 bases and J by 3 bases, with 6 bases of the junction left unmatched. The CDR3 is 14 residues long. Germline-derived CDR1 and CDR2 are SGHTA and FQGNSA. CDR3 sequence (DNA): TGTGCCAGCAGTCTCGGACAGGTAACAGATACGCAGTATTTT. Residues: CASSLGQVTDTQYF.

The rearrangement links TRBV27 to TRBJ2-7; D remains unclear. The V and J ends lost 3 bases and 3 bases respectively, with 9 bases between them. This CDR3 is built from 13 residues. CDR1 and CDR2 (germline): MNHEY, SMNVEV (reference sequence). The CDR3 sequence: CASSFSRGYEQYF. The DNA for the CDR3 is TGTGCCAGCAGTTTCTCCCGCGGCTACGAGCAGTACTTC.

V usage is TRBV14 and J usage is TRBJ1-1, with TRBD1 matching 7 bases. Losses at the gene ends were 4 bases for V and 7 bases for J; bases not matched to a gene: 9. The CDR3 has 14 residues. In germline, CDR1 is SGHDN, CDR2 FVKESK. The chain's CDR3 is CASSPTGSASEAFF. For the CDR3, the DNA is TGTGCCAGCAGCCCGACAGGGTCTGCGAGTGAAGCTTTCTTT. Full variable domain (rest looked up from reference TRBV14 and TRBJ1-1): EAGVTQFPSHSVIEKGQTVTLRCDPISGHDNLYWYRRVMGKEIKFLLHFVKESKQDESGMPNNRFLAERTGGTYSTLKVQPAELEDSGVYFCASSPTGSASEAFFGQGTRLTVV.